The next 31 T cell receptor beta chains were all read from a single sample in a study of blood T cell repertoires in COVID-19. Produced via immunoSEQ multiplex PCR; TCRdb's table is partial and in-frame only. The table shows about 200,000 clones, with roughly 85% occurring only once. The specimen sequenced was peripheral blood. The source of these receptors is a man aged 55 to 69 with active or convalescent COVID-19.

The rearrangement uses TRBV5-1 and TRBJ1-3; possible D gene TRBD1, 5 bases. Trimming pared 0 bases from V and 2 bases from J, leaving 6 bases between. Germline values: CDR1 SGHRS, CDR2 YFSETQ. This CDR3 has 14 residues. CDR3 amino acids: CASSLVGAGNTIYF. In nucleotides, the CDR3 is TGCGCCAGCAGCTTGGTAGGGGCTGGAAACACCATATATTTT.

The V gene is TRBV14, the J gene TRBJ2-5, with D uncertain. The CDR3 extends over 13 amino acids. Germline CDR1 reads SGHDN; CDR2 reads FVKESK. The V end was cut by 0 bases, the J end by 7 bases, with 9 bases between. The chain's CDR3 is CASSQDLWATQYF. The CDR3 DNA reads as TGTGCCAGCAGCCAAGATCTTTGGGCGACCCAGTACTTC.

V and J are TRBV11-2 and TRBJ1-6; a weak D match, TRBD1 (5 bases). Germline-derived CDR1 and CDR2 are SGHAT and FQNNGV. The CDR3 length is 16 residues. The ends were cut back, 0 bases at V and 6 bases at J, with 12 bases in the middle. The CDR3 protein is CASSLDVVTANSPLHF. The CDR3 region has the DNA TGTGCCAGCAGCTTAGATGTGGTGACAGCTAATTCACCCCTCCACTTT.

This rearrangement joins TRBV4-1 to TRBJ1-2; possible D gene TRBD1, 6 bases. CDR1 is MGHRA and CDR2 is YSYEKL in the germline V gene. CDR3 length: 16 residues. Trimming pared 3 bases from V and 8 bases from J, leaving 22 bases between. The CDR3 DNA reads TGCGCCAGCAGCCAGGAGTCTCTACAGGGTTTGGGCGGCTACACCTTC. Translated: CASSQESLQGLGGYTF.

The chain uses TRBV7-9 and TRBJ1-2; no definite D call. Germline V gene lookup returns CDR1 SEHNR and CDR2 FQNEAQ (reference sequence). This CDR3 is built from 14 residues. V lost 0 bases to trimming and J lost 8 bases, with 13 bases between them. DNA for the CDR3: TGTGCCAGCAGCTTAGCGGGCAGCGGATACGGCTACACCTTC. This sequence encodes CASSLAGSGYGYTF.

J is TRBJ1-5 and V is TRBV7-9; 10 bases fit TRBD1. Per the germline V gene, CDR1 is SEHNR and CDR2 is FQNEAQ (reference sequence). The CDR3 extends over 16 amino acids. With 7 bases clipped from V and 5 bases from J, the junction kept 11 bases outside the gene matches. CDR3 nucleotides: TGTGCCAGCACCTTTCTCATGACAGGGGGCGATCAGCCCCAGCATTTT. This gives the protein CASTFLMTGGDQPQHF.

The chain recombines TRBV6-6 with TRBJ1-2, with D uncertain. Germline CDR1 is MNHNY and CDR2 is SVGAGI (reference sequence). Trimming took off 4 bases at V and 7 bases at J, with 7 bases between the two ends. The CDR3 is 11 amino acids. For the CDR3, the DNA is TGTGCCAGCAGTTCTTTCGGTGGCTACACCTTC. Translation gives CASSSFGGYTF.

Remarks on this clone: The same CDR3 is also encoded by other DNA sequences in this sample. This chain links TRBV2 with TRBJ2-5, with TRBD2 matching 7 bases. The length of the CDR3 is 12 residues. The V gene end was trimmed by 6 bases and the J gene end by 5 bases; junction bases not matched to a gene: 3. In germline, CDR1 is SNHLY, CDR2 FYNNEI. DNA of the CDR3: TGTGCCAGCAGGAGGGAGGGGGAGACCCAGTACTTC. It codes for CASRREGETQYF.

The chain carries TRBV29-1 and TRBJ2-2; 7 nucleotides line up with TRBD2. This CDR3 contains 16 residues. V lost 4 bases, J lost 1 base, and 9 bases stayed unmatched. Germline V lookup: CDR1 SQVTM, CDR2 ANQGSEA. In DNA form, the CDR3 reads TGCAGCGTTGGGGACCCGGGCGGGAGGAACACCGGGGAGCTGTTTTTT. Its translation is CSVGDPGGRNTGELFF.

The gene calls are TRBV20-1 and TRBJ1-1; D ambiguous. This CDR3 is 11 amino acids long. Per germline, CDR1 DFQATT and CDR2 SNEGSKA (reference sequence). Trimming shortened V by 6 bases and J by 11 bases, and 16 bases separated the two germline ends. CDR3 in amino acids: CSAPTLGNAFF. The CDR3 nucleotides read TGCAGTGCCCCGACCCTAGGCAATGCTTTCTTT.

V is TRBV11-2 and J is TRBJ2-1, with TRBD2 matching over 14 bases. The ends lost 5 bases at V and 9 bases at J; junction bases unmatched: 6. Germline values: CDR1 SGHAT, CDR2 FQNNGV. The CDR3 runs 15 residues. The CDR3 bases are TGTGCCAGCAGCCCAGGACTAGCGGGGGGAGGTGAGCAGTTCTTC. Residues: CASSPGLAGGGEQFF.

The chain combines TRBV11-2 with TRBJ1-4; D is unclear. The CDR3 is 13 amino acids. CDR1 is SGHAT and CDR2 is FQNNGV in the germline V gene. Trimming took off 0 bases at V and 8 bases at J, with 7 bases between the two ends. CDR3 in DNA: TGTGCCAGCAGCTTAGATACAGAAGAAAAACTGTTTTTT. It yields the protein CASSLDTEEKLFF.

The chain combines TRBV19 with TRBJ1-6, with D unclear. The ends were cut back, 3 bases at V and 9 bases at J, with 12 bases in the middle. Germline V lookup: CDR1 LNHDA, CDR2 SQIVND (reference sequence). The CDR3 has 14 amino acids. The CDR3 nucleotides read TGTGCCAGTAGTATTCGGGGTGAGGGTTCACCCCTCCACTTT. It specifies CASSIRGEGSPLHF.

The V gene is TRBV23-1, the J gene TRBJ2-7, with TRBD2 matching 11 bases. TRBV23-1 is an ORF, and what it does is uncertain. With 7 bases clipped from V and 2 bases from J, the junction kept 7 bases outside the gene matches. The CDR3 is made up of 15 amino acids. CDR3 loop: CASIFSGGEPYEQYF. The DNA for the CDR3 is TGCGCCAGCATCTTTAGCGGGGGGGAACCCTACGAGCAGTACTTC.

The CDR3 nucleotides are TGCGCCAGCAGTGCTAGCACAGATACGCAGTATTTT. Translating it yields CASSASTDTQYF. The rearrangement links TRBV10-1 to TRBJ2-3; no clear D. Trimming stripped 4 bases from V and 0 bases from J, with 2 bases between. The CDR3 spans 12 residues. Per germline, CDR1 WNHNN and CDR2 SYGVQD (reference sequence).

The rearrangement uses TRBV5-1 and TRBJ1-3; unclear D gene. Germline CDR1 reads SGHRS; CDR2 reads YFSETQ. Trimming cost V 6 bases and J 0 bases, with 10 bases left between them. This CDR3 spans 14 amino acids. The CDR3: CASKAVVSGNTIYF. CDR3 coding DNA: TGCGCCAGCAAGGCGGTCGTCTCTGGAAACACCATATATTTT. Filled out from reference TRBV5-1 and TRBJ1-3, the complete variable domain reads KAGVTQTPRYLIKTRGQQVTLSCSPISGHRSVSWYQQTPGQGLQFLFEYFSETQRNKGNFPGRFSGRQFSNSRSEMNVSTLELGDSALYLCASKAVVSGNTIYFGEGSWLTVV.

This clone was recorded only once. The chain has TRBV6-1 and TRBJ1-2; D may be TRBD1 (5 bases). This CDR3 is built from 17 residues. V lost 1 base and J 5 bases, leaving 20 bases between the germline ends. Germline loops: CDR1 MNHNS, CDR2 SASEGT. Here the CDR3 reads CASSEGGYLAGSYGYTF. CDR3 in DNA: TGTGCCAGCAGTGAAGGGGGGTACTTAGCGGGGTCTTATGGCTACACCTTC.

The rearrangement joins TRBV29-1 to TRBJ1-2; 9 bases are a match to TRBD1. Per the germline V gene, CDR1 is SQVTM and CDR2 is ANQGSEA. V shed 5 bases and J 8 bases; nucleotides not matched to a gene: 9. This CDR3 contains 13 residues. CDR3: CSVWGQGTWGYTF. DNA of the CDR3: TGCAGCGTTTGGGGACAGGGAACGTGGGGCTACACCTTC.

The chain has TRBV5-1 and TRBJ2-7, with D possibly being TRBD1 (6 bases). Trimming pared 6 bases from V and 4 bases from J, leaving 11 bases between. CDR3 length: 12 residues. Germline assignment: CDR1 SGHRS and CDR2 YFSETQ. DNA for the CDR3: TGCGCCAGCACCACGACAGGTTACGAGCAGTACTTC. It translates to CASTTTGYEQYF. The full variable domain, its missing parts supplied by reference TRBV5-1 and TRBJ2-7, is KAGVTQTPRYLIKTRGQQVTLSCSPISGHRSVSWYQQTPGQGLQFLFEYFSETQRNKGNFPGRFSGRQFSNSRSEMNVSTLELGDSALYLCASTTTGYEQYFGPGTRLTVT.

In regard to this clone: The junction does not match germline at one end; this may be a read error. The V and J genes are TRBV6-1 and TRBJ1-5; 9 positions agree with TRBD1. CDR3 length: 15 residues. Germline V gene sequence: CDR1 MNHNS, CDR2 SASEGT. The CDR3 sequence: CASREGDRDNQPQHF. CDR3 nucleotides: TGTGCCAGCAGGGAAGGGGACAGGGACAATCAGCCCCAGCATTTT.

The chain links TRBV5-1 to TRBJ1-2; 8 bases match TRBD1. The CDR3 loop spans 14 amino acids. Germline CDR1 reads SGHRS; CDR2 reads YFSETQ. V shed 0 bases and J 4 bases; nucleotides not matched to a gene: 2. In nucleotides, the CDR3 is TGCGCCAGCAGCTTGGGACAGGGGACCTATGGCTACACCTTC. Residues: CASSLGQGTYGYTF.

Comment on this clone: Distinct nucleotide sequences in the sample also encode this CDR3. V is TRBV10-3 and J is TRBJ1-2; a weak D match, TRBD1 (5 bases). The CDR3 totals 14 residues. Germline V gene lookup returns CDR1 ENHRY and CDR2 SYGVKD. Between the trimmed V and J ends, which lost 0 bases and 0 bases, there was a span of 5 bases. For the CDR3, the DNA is TGTGCCATCAGTGAGTCGACAGCTAACTATGGCTACACCTTC. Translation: CAISESTANYGYTF.

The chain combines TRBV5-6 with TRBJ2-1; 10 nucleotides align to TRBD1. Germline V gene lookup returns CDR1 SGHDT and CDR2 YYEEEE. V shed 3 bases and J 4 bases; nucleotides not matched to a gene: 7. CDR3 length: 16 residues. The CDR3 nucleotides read TGTGCCAGCAGCTCGGACAGGGGGATCATTTACAATGAGCAGTTCTTC. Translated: CASSSDRGIIYNEQFF.

This CDR3 is CASSSGHTYEQYF. For the CDR3, the DNA is TGTGCCAGCAGCTCCGGACATACCTACGAGCAGTACTTC. V gene TRBV7-2 combines with J gene TRBJ2-7, with D perhaps TRBD1 (5 bases). With 4 bases removed from V and 2 bases from J, the gap between germline ends came to 9 bases. The CDR3 covers 13 residues. Germline lookup yields CDR1 SGHTA and CDR2 FQGNSA.

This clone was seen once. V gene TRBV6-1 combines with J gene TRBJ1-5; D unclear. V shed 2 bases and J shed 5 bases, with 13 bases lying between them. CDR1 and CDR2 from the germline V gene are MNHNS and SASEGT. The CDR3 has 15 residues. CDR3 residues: CASSEHSDYDQPQHF. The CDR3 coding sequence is TGTGCCAGCAGTGAACATTCAGATTACGATCAGCCCCAGCATTTT.

The CDR3 DNA sequence: TGTGCCAGCATCCTGGGGGGAAGTGAGCAGTTCTTC. It is translated as CASILGGSEQFF. This chain joins TRBV2 and TRBJ2-1; perhaps TRBD2 as D (6 bases). Looked up from germline, CDR1 is SNHLY and CDR2 is FYNNEI. With 7 bases removed from V and 9 bases from J, the gap between germline ends came to 13 bases. The CDR3 has 12 amino acids.

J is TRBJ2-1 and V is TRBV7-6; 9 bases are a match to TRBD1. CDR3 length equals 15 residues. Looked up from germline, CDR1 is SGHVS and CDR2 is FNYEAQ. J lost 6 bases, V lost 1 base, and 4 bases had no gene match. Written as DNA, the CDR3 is TGTGCCAGCAGCTTAGGCGGGACAGGGTTCAATGAGCAGTTCTTC. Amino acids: CASSLGGTGFNEQFF.

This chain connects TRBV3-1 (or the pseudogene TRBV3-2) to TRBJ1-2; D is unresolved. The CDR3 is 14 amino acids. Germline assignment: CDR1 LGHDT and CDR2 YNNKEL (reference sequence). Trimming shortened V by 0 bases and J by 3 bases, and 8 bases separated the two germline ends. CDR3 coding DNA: TGTGCCAGCAGCCAAGAACTCGTCCACTATGGCTACACCTTC. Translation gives CASSQELVHYGYTF.

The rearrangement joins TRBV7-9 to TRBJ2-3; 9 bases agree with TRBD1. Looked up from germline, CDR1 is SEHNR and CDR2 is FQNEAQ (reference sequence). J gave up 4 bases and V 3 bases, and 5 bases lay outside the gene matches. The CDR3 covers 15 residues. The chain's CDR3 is CASSLTTGGSDTQYF. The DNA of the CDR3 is TGTGCCAGCAGCTTGACTACAGGGGGCTCAGATACGCAGTATTTT. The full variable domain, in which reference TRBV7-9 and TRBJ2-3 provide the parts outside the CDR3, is DTGVSQNPRHKITKRGQNVTFRCDPISEHNRLYWYRQTLGQGPEFLTYFQNEAQLEKSRLLSDRFSAERPKGSFSTLEIQRTEQGDSAMYLCASSLTTGGSDTQYFGPGTRLTVL.

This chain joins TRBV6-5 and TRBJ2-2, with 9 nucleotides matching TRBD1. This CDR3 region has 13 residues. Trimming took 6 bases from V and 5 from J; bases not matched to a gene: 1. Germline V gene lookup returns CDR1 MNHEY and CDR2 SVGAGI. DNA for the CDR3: TGTGCCAGCAGAGGACAGGGGACCGGGGAGCTGTTTTTT. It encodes CASRGQGTGELFF.

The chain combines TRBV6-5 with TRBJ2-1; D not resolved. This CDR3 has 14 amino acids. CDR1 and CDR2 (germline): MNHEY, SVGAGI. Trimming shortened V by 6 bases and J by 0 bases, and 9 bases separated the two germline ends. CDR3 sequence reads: CASRTPSSYNEQFF. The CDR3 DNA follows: TGTGCCAGCAGGACACCGAGCTCCTACAATGAGCAGTTCTTC.